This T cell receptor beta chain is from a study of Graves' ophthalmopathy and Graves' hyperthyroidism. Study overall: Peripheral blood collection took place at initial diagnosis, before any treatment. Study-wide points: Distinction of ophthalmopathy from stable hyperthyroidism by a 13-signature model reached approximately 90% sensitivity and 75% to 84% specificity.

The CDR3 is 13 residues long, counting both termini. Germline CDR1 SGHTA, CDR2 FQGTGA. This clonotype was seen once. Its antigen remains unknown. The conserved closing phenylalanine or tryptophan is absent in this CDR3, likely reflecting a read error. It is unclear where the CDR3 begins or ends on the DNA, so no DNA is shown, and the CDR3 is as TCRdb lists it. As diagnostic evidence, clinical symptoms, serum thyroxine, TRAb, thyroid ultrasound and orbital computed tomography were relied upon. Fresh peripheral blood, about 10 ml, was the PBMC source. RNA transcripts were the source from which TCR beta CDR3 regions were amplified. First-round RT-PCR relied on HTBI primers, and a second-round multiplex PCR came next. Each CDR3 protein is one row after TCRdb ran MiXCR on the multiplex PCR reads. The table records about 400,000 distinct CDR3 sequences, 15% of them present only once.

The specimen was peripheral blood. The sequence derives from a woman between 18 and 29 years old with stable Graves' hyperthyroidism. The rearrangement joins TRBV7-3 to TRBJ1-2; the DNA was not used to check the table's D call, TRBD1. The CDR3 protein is CASSSTTGSGYTL.